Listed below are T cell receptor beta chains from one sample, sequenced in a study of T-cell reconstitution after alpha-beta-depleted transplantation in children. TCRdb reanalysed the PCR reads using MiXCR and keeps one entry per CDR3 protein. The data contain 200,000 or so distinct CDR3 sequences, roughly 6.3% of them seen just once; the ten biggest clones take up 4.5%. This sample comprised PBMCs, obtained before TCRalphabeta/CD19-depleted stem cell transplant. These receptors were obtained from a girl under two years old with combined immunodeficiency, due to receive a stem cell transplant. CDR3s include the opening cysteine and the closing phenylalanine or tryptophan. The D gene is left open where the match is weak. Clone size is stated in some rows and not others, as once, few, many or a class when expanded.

cdr3_nt: TGTGCCAGCAGTTTTTTAACTCCGGGACACCTGGAAGAGACCCAGTACTTC
cdr3_aa: CASSFLTPGHLEETQYF
j_call: TRBJ2-5
v_call: TRBV12-3/TRBV12-4
clone_size: many
d_call: NA

cdr3_nt: TGTGCCAGCAGTTTACAACCCGAGCTCGAGCAGTACTTC
cdr3_aa: CASSLQPELEQYF
j_call: TRBJ2-7
v_call: TRBV28
clone_size: many
d_call: NA

cdr3_nt: TGTGCCAGCAGCCGAGGGTCCAGCAACACAGATACGCAGTATTTT
cdr3_aa: CASSRGSSNTDTQYF
j_call: TRBJ2-3
v_call: TRBV14
clone_size: NA
d_call: NA

cdr3_nt: TGTGCCAGCAGTGAATATTTTGAAATAACTGAAGCTTTCTTT
cdr3_aa: CASSEYFEITEAFF
j_call: TRBJ1-1
v_call: TRBV25-1
clone_size: many
d_call: NA

cdr3_nt: TGTGCCATCAGTGAGTTTAATTACCAGAATCAGCCCCAGCATTTT
cdr3_aa: CAISEFNYQNQPQHF
j_call: TRBJ1-5
v_call: TRBV10-3
clone_size: many
d_call: NA

cdr3_nt: TGTGCCAGCAGCTTAGGCGTCTTCTCTGGGGCCAACGTCCTGACTTTC
cdr3_aa: CASSLGVFSGANVLTF
j_call: TRBJ2-6
v_call: TRBV7-2
clone_size: NA
d_call: NA

cdr3_nt: TGCAGCGGCAAGACAGGGTTCGGCGAGCAGTACTTC
cdr3_aa: CSGKTGFGEQYF
j_call: TRBJ2-7
v_call: TRBV29-1
clone_size: many
d_call: TRBD1

cdr3_nt: TGTGCCAGCAGTGCCGGAGAGCACAATGAGCAGTTCTTC
cdr3_aa: CASSAGEHNEQFF
j_call: TRBJ2-1
v_call: TRBV6-4
clone_size: many
d_call: NA

cdr3_nt: TGCAGTGCTAGAGATTTTATGGGGGCCCTCCAAGAGACCCAGTACTTC
cdr3_aa: CSARDFMGALQETQYF
j_call: TRBJ2-5
v_call: TRBV20-1
clone_size: many
d_call: NA

cdr3_nt: TGTGCCAGCATCTCCCAAGGCTACGAGCAGTACTTC
cdr3_aa: CASISQGYEQYF
j_call: TRBJ2-7
v_call: TRBV7-9
clone_size: many
d_call: NA

cdr3_nt: TGTGCCAGCAGTTTTTGGGGGCGGGACAACTCCTACGAGCAGTACTTC
cdr3_aa: CASSFWGRDNSYEQYF
j_call: TRBJ2-7
v_call: TRBV5-6
clone_size: many
d_call: NA

cdr3_nt: TGTGCCAGCAGTTTTACCGGGCCTGGGGACGAGCAGTACTTC
cdr3_aa: CASSFTGPGDEQYF
j_call: TRBJ2-7
v_call: TRBV28
clone_size: many
d_call: NA

cdr3_nt: TGCGCCAGCAGCTGGGATAGCGAAGAGCAGTTCTTC
cdr3_aa: CASSWDSEEQFF
j_call: TRBJ2-1
v_call: TRBV5-1
clone_size: many
d_call: NA

cdr3_nt: TGTGCCAGCAGTTTAGTGTGGGGGGGGTACAATGAGCAGTTCTTC
cdr3_aa: CASSLVWGGYNEQFF
j_call: TRBJ2-1
v_call: TRBV12-3/TRBV12-4
clone_size: few
d_call: TRBD2

cdr3_nt: TGCAGTGCTAGCCCCCGGGAAGAGACCCAGTACTTC
cdr3_aa: CSASPREETQYF
j_call: TRBJ2-5
v_call: TRBV20-1
clone_size: many
d_call: NA